This is a list of T cell receptor beta chains from one sample in a study of blood T cell repertoires in COVID-19. Only in-frame clones appear in the TCRdb table, and some are missing; sequencing was by immunoSEQ multiplex PCR. The sample includes roughly 160,000 clones, roughly 88% of them seen just once. Source material: peripheral blood. The source is a woman aged 60-75 years with acute or convalescent COVID-19. Both conserved end residues are part of each CDR3. D genes are given only for firm matches. Size values are once, few and many counts, or a class for expanded clones, and some rows have none.

NA	TRBV11-3	NA	TRBJ2-1	CASSLRGSSYNEQFF	TGTGCCAGCAGCTTACGGGGGAGCTCCTACAATGAGCAGTTCTTC
NA	TRBV7-8	NA	TRBJ2-3	CASSLTQDTQYF	TGTGCCAGCAGCCTTACCCAGGATACGCAGTATTTT
NA	TRBV2	NA	TRBJ1-2	CASRIQGISYGYTF	TGTGCCAGCAGGATCCAGGGGATTAGCTATGGCTACACCTTC
NA	TRBV4-1	NA	TRBJ1-2	CASSQDALNPFGSYTF	TGCGCCAGCAGCCAAGATGCACTTAACCCGTTTGGTAGCTACACCTTC
NA	TRBV7-9	NA	TRBJ2-5	CASSPSWGQGGRQETQYF	TGTGCCAGCAGCCCTAGTTGGGGGCAGGGTGGACGCCAAGAGACCCAGTACTTC
TRBD1	TRBV19	NA	TRBJ1-4	CASSSTDRGSTNEKLFF	TGTGCCAGTAGTTCCACCGACAGGGGCTCAACTAATGAAAAACTGTTTTTT
NA	TRBV7-9	NA	TRBJ1-2	CASSRTVGDGYTF	TGTGCCAGCAGCCGGACAGTTGGTGATGGCTACACCTTC
NA	TRBV18	NA	TRBJ2-5	CASSPGQTLIQETQYF	TGTGCCAGCTCACCAGGACAGACTTTAATCCAAGAGACCCAGTACTTC
NA	TRBV18	NA	TRBJ2-5	CASSPSETQYF	TGTGCCAGCTCACCGTCGGAGACCCAGTACTTC
NA	TRBV19	once	TRBJ1-1	CASGHRITASGAEAFF	TGTGCCAGTGGACACAGGATAACCGCTTCGGGGGCTGAAGCTTTCTTT
TRBD1	TRBV5-1	NA	TRBJ1-1	CASSFRQGGTEAFF	TGCGCCAGCAGCTTTAGACAGGGCGGCACTGAAGCTTTCTTT
NA	TRBV5-1	NA	TRBJ1-5	CASSLAGGVEQPQHF	TGCGCCAGCAGCTTGGCCGGGGGTGTAGAGCAGCCCCAGCATTTT
NA	TRBV15	NA	TRBJ1-1	CATSTSRGNTEAFF	TGCGCCACCAGCACGAGCAGGGGGAACACTGAAGCTTTCTTT
TRBD1	TRBV6-5	NA	TRBJ2-2	CASNPTGGKTGELFF	TGTGCCAGCAACCCTACAGGGGGCAAAACCGGGGAGCTGTTTTTT
NA	TRBV2	NA	TRBJ1-5	CASTSSQAINQPQHF	TGTGCCAGCACCTCCTCGCAGGCCATTAATCAGCCCCAGCATTTT
NA	TRBV5-1	NA	TRBJ1-1	CASSLQGNTEAFF	TGCGCCAGCAGCTTGCAGGGGAACACTGAAGCTTTCTTT
NA	TRBV28	few	TRBJ1-1	CASSGQNTEAFF	TGTGCCAGCAGTGGACAGAACACTGAAGCTTTCTTT
TRBD1	TRBV7-8	NA	TRBJ1-2	CASSLDRGDGYTF	TGTGCCAGCAGCTTGGACAGGGGTGATGGCTACACCTTC
NA	TRBV20-1	once	TRBJ2-1	CSASTPGQGYNEQFF	TGCAGTGCTAGTACCCCCGGGCAGGGATACAATGAGCAGTTCTTC
TRBD1	TRBV27	NA	TRBJ1-1	CASSLLGRGLNTEAFF	TGTGCCAGCAGTTTGTTGGGCAGGGGGTTAAACACTGAAGCTTTCTTT
TRBD2	TRBV5-4	few	TRBJ2-3	CASSLGTSGGTDTQYF	TGTGCCAGCAGCTTGGGAACTAGCGGGGGCACAGATACGCAGTATTTT
NA	TRBV12-3/TRBV12-4	few	TRBJ1-1	CASSLDRLKGAFF	TGTGCCAGCAGTTTAGACAGATTGAAGGGGGCTTTCTTT
NA	TRBV7-6	NA	TRBJ1-6	CASRTYRAHNSPLHF	TGTGCCAGCAGGACCTACAGGGCACATAATTCACCCCTCCACTTT
TRBD2	TRBV5-1	NA	TRBJ2-1	CASSPPTGTSGEEQFF	TGCGCCAGCAGCCCGCCAACCGGGACTAGCGGGGAGGAGCAGTTCTTC
TRBD2	TRBV6-5	NA	TRBJ2-5	CASTIRLAKGETQYF	TGTGCCAGCACCATCCGACTAGCGAAGGGAGAGACCCAGTACTTC
NA	TRBV18	NA	TRBJ1-4	CASSPGQGEKLFF	TGTGCCAGCTCACCGGGGCAGGGAGAAAAACTGTTTTTT
TRBD1	TRBV7-9	NA	TRBJ1-4	CASLSTGAPNEKLFF	TGTGCCAGCCTTTCGACAGGGGCCCCTAATGAAAAACTGTTTTTT
TRBD1	TRBV29-1	NA	TRBJ1-2	CSARQGLTYGYTF	TGCAGCGCCCGACAGGGGTTGACCTATGGCTACACCTTC
NA	TRBV5-1	NA	TRBJ2-7	CASSPDGHYEQYF	TGCGCCAGCAGCCCGGACGGACATTACGAGCAGTACTTC
NA	TRBV4-2	NA	TRBJ1-1	CASSPRAGNTEAFF	TGTGCCAGCAGCCCGAGGGCAGGGAACACTGAAGCTTTCTTT
TRBD1	TRBV6-5	few	TRBJ1-1	CASSYLRGPVNTEAFF	TGTGCCAGCAGTTACCTCAGGGGGCCGGTGAACACTGAAGCTTTCTTT
TRBD1	TRBV5-4	NA	TRBJ1-2	CASKLQGAQRHTF	TGTGCCAGCAAACTACAGGGGGCGCAACGTCACACCTTC
NA	TRBV9	NA	TRBJ2-2	CASSVTVNTGELFF	TGTGCCAGCAGCGTAACTGTGAACACCGGGGAGCTGTTTTTT
TRBD1	TRBV6-5	NA	TRBJ2-7	CASSYSTGTGAYEQYF	TGTGCCAGCAGTTACTCGACCGGGACAGGGGCTTACGAGCAGTACTTC
NA	TRBV4-2	NA	TRBJ2-3	CASRDRSTDTQYF	TGTGCCAGCAGGGACAGATCCACAGATACGCAGTATTTT
NA	TRBV28	NA	TRBJ1-6	CASSFHTSRRSPLHF	TGTGCCAGCAGTTTTCATACCTCAAGGAGGTCACCCCTCCACTTT
TRBD1	TRBV7-8	NA	TRBJ2-6	CASSLLDRVAGANVLTF	TGTGCCAGCAGCTTACTAGACAGGGTAGCTGGGGCCAACGTCCTGACTTTC
TRBD1	TRBV11-3	few	TRBJ2-2	CASSLEGTDNTGELFF	TGTGCCAGCAGCTTAGAAGGGACAGATAACACCGGGGAGCTGTTTTTT
TRBD2	TRBV11-3	NA	TRBJ2-7	CASSLAGGPGYEQYF	TGTGCCAGCAGTTTAGCGGGGGGGCCCGGCTACGAGCAGTACTTC
NA	TRBV6-4	NA	TRBJ2-1	CASSSGIQARNEQFF	TGTGCCAGCAGCTCCGGGATCCAAGCTCGTAATGAGCAGTTCTTC
NA	TRBV5-6	NA	TRBJ2-7	CASSLYSSYEQYF	TGTGCCAGCAGCTTATACAGCTCCTACGAGCAGTACTTC
TRBD1	TRBV9	NA	TRBJ2-7	CASSVDRGISYEQYF	TGTGCCAGCAGCGTCGACAGGGGGATCTCCTACGAGCAGTACTTC
TRBD1	TRBV24-1	NA	TRBJ1-4	CATSDSGRDRGKLFF	TGTGCCACCAGTGATTCCGGTCGGGACAGGGGAAAACTGTTTTTT
TRBD1	TRBV28	NA	TRBJ1-2	CASSRDRVGYTF	TGTGCCAGCAGTAGAGACAGGGTTGGCTACACCTTC
TRBD1	TRBV5-4	few	TRBJ1-2	CASSAGTVGGTNYGYTF	TGTGCCAGCAGCGCCGGGACAGTGGGGGGAACTAACTATGGCTACACCTTC